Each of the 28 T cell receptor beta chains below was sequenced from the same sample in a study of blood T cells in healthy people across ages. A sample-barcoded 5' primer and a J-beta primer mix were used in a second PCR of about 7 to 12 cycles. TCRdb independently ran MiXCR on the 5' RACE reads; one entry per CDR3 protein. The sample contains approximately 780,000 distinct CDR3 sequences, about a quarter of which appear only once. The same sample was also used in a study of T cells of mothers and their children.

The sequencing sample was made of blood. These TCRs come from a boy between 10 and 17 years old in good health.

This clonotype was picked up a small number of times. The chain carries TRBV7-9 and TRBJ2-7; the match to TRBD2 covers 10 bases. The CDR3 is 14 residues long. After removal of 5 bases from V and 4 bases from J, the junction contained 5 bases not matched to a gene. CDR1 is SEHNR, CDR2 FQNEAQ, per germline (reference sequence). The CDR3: CASSPGLAEYEQYF. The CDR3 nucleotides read TGTGCCAGCAGCCCCGGACTAGCGGAATACGAGCAGTACTTC.

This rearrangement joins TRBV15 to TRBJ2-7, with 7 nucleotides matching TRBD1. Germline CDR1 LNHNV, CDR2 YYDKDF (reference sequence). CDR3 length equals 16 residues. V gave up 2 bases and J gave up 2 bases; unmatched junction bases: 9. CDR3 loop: CATSRPDRAKTYEQYF. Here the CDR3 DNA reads TGTGCCACCAGCAGACCCGACAGGGCAAAAACCTACGAGCAGTACTTC.

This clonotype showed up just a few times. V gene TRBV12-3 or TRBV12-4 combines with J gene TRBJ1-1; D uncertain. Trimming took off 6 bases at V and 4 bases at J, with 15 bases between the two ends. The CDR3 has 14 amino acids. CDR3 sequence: CASRKGQETTEAFF. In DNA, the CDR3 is TGTGCCAGCAGAAAGGGCCAGGAGACCACTGAAGCTTTCTTT.

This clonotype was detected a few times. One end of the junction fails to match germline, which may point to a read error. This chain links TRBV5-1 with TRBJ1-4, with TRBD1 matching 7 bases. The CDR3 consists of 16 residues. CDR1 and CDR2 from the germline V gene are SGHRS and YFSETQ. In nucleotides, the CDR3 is TGCGCCAGCAGCTTGGGAAGTGCAGGGGGAAGTGAAAAGCTGTTTTTT. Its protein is CASSLGSAGGSEKLFF. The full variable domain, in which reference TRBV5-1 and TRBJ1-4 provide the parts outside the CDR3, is KAGVTQTPRYLIKTRGQQVTLSCSPISGHRSVSWYQQTPGQGLQFLFEYFSETQRNKGNFPGRFSGRQFSNSRSEMNVSTLELGDSALYLCASSLGSAGGSEKLFFGSGTQLSVL.

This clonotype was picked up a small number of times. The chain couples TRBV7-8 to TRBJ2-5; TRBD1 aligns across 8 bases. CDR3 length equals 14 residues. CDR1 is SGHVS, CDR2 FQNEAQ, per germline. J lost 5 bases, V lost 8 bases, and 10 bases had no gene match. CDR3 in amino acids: CASAAQGAWETQYF. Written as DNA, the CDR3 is TGTGCCAGCGCCGCTCAGGGGGCTTGGGAGACCCAGTACTTC.

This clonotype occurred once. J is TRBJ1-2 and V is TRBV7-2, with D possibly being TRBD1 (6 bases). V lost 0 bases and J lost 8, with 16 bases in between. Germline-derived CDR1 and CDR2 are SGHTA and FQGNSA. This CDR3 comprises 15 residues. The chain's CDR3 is CASSLALNRVRGYTF. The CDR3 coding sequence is TGTGCCAGCAGCTTAGCGCTAAACAGGGTACGGGGCTACACCTTC.

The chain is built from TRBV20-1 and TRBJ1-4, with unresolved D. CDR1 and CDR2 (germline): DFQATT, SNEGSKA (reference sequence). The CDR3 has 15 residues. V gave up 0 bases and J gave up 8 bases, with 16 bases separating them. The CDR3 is CSAREEDLGAEKLFF. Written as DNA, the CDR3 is TGCAGTGCTAGAGAGGAAGACCTAGGAGCCGAAAAACTGTTTTTT.

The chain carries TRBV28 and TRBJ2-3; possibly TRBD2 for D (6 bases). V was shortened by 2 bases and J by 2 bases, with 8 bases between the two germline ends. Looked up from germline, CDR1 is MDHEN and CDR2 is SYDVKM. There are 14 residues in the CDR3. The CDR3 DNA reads TGTGCCAGCAGTTTAGGGGGGTTCACAGATACGCAGTATTTT. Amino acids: CASSLGGFTDTQYF. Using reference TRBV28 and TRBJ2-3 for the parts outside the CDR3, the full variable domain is DVKVTQSSRYLVKRTGEKVFLECVQDMDHENMFWYRQDPGLGLRLIYFSYDVKMKEKGDIPEGYSVSREKKERFSLILESASTNQTSMYLCASSLGGFTDTQYFGPGTRLTVL.

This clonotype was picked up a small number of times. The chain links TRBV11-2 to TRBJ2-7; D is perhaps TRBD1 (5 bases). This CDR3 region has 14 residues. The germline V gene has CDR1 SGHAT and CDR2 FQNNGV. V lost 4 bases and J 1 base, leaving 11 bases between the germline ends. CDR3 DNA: TGTGCCAGCAGCTCCCCGACAGATTCCTACGAGCAGTACTTC. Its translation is CASSSPTDSYEQYF. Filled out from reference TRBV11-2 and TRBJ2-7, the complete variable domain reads EAGVAQSPRYKIIEKRQSVAFWCNPISGHATLYWYQQILGQGPKLLIQFQNNGVVDDSQLPKDRFSAERLKGVDSTLKIQPAKLEDSAVYLCASSSPTDSYEQYFGPGTRLTVT.

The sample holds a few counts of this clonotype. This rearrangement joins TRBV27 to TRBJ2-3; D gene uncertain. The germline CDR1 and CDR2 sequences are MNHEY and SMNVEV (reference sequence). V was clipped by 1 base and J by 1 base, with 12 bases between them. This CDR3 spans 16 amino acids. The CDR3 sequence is CASSLLGFAGTDTQYF. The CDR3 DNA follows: TGTGCCAGCAGTTTATTGGGGTTCGCGGGCACAGATACGCAGTATTTT.

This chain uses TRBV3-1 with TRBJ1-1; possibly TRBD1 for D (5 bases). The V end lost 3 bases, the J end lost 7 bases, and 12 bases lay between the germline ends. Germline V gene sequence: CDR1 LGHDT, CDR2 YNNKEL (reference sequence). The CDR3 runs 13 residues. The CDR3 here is CASSQGRVGEAFF. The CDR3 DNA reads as TGTGCCAGCAGCCAGGGCAGGGTGGGTGAAGCTTTCTTT.

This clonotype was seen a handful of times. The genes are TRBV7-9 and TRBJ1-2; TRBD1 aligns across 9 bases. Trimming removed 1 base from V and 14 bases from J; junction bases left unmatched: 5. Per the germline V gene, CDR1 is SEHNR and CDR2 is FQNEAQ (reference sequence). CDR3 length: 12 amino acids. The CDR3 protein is CASSLEDRGFTF. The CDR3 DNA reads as TGTGCCAGCAGCTTAGAAGACAGGGGGTTTACCTTC.

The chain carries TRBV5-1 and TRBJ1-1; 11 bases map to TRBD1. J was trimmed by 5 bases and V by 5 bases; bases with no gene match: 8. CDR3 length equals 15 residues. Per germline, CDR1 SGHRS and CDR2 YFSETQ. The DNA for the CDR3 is TGCGCCAGCAGAAACGGACAGGGGGCCTATACTGAAGCTTTCTTT. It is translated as CASRNGQGAYTEAFF.

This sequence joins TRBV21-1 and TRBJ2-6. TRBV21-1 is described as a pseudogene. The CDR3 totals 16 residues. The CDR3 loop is CASSKALSPGANVLTF. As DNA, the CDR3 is TGTGCCAGCAGCAAAGCGCTTTCACCTGGGGCCAACGTCCTGACTTTC.

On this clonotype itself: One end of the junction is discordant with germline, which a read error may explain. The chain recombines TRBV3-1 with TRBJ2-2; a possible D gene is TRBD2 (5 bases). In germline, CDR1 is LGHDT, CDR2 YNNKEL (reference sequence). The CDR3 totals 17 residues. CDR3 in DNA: TGTGCCAGCAGCCAAGGTGAAGGGTGGAGAAACACCGGGGAACTGTTTTTT. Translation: CASSQGEGWRNTGELFF.

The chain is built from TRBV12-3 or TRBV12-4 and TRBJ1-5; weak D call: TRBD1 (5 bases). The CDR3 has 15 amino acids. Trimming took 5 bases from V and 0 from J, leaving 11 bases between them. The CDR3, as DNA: TGTGCCAGCAGTCCCTTTGGGGGTAGCAATCAGCCCCAGCATTTT. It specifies CASSPFGGSNQPQHF.

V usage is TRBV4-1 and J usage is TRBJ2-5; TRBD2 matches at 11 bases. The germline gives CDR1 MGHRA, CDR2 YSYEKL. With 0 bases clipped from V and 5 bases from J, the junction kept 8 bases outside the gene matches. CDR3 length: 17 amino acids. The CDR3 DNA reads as TGCGCCAGCAGCCAAGACGTTAGCGGGGGGGCTGGGGAGACCCAGTACTTC. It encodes CASSQDVSGGAGETQYF.

CDR3 region: CASSQEVWEGTLNTGELFF. In nucleotides, the CDR3 is TGTGCCAGCAGCCAAGAGGTCTGGGAGGGAACCCTGAACACCGGGGAGCTGTTTTTT. V is TRBV4-2 and J is TRBJ2-2; 7 nucleotides align to TRBD2. Per germline, CDR1 LGHNA and CDR2 YNFKEQ. The trim removed 0 bases at V and 1 base at J, leaving 11 bases unmatched. The CDR3 has 19 residues.

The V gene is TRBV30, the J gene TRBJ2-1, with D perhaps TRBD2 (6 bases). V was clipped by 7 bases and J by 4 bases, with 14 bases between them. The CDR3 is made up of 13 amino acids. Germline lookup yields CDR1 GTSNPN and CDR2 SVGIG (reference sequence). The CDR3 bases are TGTGCCTTTAACGTTGGGGGGTACAATGAGCAGTTCTTC. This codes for CAFNVGGYNEQFF.

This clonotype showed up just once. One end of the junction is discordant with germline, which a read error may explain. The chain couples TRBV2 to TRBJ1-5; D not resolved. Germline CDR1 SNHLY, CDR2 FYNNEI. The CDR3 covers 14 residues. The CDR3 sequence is CASSVTNSNQRQHF. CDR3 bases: TGTGCCAGCAGCGTGACAAATAGCAATCAGCGCCAGCATTTT.

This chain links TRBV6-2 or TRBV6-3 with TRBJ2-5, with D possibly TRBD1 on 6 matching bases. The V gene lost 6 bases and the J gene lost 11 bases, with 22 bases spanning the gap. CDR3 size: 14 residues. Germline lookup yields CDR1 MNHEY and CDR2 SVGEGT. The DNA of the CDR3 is TGTGCCAGCAGCCCGGGAAACAGGGTTAAGGAGCAGTACTTC. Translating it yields CASSPGNRVKEQYF.

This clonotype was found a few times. The CDR3 spells CASSEDRLSTDTQYF. The DNA of the CDR3 is TGTGCCAGCAGTGAAGACAGACTTAGCACAGATACGCAGTATTTT. The chain joins TRBV25-1 to TRBJ2-3; D perhaps matches TRBD1 (5 bases). Looked up from germline, CDR1 is MGHDK and CDR2 is SYGVNS. The CDR3 sequence is 15 residues long. V was clipped by 2 bases and J by 0 bases, with 9 bases between them.

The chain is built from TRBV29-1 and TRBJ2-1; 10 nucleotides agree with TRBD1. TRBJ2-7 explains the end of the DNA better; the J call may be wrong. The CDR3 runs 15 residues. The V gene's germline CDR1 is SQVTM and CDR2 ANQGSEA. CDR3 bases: TGCAGCGTTGAAGGGGGGACAGGGGCGTCCTACGAGCAGTACTTC. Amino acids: CSVEGGTGASYEQYF.

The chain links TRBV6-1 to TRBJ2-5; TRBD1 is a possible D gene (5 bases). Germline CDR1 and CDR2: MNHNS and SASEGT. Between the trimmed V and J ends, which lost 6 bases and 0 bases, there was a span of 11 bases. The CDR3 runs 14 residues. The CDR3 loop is CASSKDNYQETQYF. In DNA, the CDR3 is TGTGCCAGCAGCAAGGACAATTACCAAGAGACCCAGTACTTC.

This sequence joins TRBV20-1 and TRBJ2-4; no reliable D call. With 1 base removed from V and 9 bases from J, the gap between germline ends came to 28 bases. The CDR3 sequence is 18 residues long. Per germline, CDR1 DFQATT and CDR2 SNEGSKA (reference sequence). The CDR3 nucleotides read TGCAGTGCTAGAGTACAGCTTGAGGCCCCAATTTTAATGAGCATTCAGTACTTC. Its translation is CSARVQLEAPILMSIQYF.

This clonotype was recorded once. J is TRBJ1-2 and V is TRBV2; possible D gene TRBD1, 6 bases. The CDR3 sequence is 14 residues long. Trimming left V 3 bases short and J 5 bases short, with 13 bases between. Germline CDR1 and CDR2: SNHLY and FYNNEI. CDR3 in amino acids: CASSDSGARYGYTF. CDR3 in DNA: TGTGCCAGCAGTGATTCGGGGGCGCGTTATGGCTACACCTTC.

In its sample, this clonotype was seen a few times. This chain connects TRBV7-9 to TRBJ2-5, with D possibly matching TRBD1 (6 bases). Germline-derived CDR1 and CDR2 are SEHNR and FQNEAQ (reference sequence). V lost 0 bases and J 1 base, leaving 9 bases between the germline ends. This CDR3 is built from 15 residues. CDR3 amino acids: CASSLAGTPQETQYF. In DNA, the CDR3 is TGTGCCAGCAGCTTAGCCGGGACACCCCAAGAGACCCAGTACTTC.

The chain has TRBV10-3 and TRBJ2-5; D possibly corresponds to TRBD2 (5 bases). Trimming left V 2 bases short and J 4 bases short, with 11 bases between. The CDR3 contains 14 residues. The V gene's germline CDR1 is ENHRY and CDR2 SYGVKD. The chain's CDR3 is CAISEPGNRETQYF. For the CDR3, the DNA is TGTGCCATCAGTGAGCCGGGGAATCGAGAGACCCAGTACTTC.